Shown below are 25 T cell receptor beta chains from a single sample sequenced in a study of T cell repertoires in ileal Crohn's disease. The time point denotes: neoterminal ileum biopsy at postoperative endoscopy, about 6 months after surgery. Sequenced by immunoSEQ multiplex PCR; TCRdb stores in-frame clones only, minus some. Found here are 13,000 or so clones, roughly 80% of them singletons; the top ten hold 15% to 20%. The sample comprised ileal tissue. The receptors were gathered from an adult with Crohn's disease.

The CDR3 region is CASSPGTATNEKLFF. Here the CDR3 DNA reads TGCGCCAGCAGCCCTGGGACAGCAACTAATGAAAAACTGTTTTTT. The chain carries TRBV5-1 and TRBJ1-4; 7 nucleotides match TRBD1. The CDR3 sequence is 15 residues long. J was trimmed by 0 bases and V by 4 bases; bases with no gene match: 3. CDR1 and CDR2 (germline): SGHRS, YFSETQ.

V gene TRBV10-3 combines with J gene TRBJ2-5; TRBD1 matches at 7 bases. The CDR3 is made up of 12 amino acids. V dropped 3 bases and J dropped 5; count of bases not matched to a gene: 0. Per germline, CDR1 ENHRY and CDR2 SYGVKD. CDR3 loop: CAISEQGETQYF. CDR3 DNA: TGTGCCATCAGTGAACAGGGGGAGACCCAGTACTTC.

This rearrangement joins TRBV11-2 to TRBJ2-5; the match to TRBD1 covers 7 bases. The CDR3 is 14 amino acids. CDR1 and CDR2 from the germline V gene are SGHAT and FQNNGV. With V trimmed by 2 bases and J by 5 bases, 5 bases remained unmatched. The DNA of the CDR3 is TGTGCCAGCAGCTTAAGGGGGCGCGGGGAGACCCAGTACTTC. Translation gives CASSLRGRGETQYF.

The chain uses TRBV7-9 and TRBJ2-1; 8 nucleotides line up with TRBD2. Germline trimming cut 4 bases from V and 5 bases from J; bases unmatched to any gene: 4. The CDR3 sequence is 14 residues long. Germline CDR1 and CDR2: SEHNR and FQNEAQ (reference sequence). The CDR3 DNA reads TGTGCCAGCAGCTCGGGGGGGGGCAACAATGAGCAGTTCTTC. This translates into CASSSGGGNNEQFF.

This rearrangement joins TRBV30 to TRBJ2-7, with 9 nucleotides matching TRBD2. The germline V gene has CDR1 GTSNPN and CDR2 SVGIG (reference sequence). The CDR3 spans 13 residues. V lost 5 bases, J lost 4 bases, and 6 bases stayed unmatched. CDR3 region: CAWVAGASYEQYF. CDR3 bases: TGTGCCTGGGTAGCGGGAGCGTCGTACGAGCAGTACTTC.

V and J are TRBV5-1 and TRBJ2-5; D possibly corresponds to TRBD1 (6 bases). V lost 5 bases, J lost 1 base, and 12 bases lay in between. The CDR3 sequence is 14 residues long. CDR1 SGHRS and CDR2 YFSETQ come from the germline V gene. Here the CDR3 DNA reads TGCGCCAGCAGTTCCGGGACACCCCAAGAGACCCAGTACTTC. Translating it yields CASSSGTPQETQYF.

The genes are TRBV30 and TRBJ2-7; a possible D gene is TRBD2 (6 bases). CDR3 length: 13 residues. Trimming shortened V by 4 bases and J by 3 bases, and 13 bases separated the two germline ends. Germline V gene sequence: CDR1 GTSNPN, CDR2 SVGIG (reference sequence). CDR3 sequence reads: CAWTRDSIYEQYF. The CDR3 DNA reads as TGTGCCTGGACGAGGGACTCCATCTACGAGCAGTACTTC.

The chain has TRBV10-3 and TRBJ1-2, with D possibly matching TRBD1 (6 bases). Germline loops: CDR1 ENHRY, CDR2 SYGVKD. This CDR3 is built from 14 residues. V was shortened by 3 bases and J by 6 bases, with 14 bases between the two germline ends. CDR3 coding DNA: TGTGCCATCAGTGAATCCCCCGACAGGAATGGCTACACCTTC. Translating it yields CAISESPDRNGYTF.

The chain employs TRBV5-1 and TRBJ2-3, with 8 bases identical to TRBD2. The CDR3 extends over 15 amino acids. Looked up from germline, CDR1 is SGHRS and CDR2 is YFSETQ. Trimming took 2 bases from V and 1 from J; bases not matched to a gene: 3. DNA of the CDR3: TGCGCCAGCAGCTTAGCGGGAGTGGGCACAGATACGCAGTATTTT. Residues: CASSLAGVGTDTQYF.

J is TRBJ2-7 and V is TRBV7-2; D is ambiguous. The CDR3 length is 13 residues. Germline CDR1 and CDR2: SGHTA and FQGNSA. The ends were cut back, 3 bases at V and 7 bases at J, with 13 bases in the middle. This chain's CDR3 is CASSFYTAREQYF. In DNA form, the CDR3 reads TGTGCCAGCAGCTTTTACACGGCGAGGGAGCAGTACTTC.

The V gene is TRBV18, the J gene TRBJ1-6; 10 bases fit TRBD1. Germline V gene sequence: CDR1 KGHSH, CDR2 LQKENI. The V and J ends lost 3 bases and 4 bases, in that order; junction bases with no gene match: 3. The CDR3 runs to 16 residues. The CDR3 DNA sequence: TGTGCCAGCTCACCGGGACAGGGGCGATATAATTCACCCCTCCACTTT. This translates into CASSPGQGRYNSPLHF.

The chain couples TRBV5-1 to TRBJ2-2; D may be TRBD1 (6 bases). Between the trimmed V and J ends, which lost 4 bases and 6 bases, there was a span of 10 bases. This CDR3 region has 13 residues. Per germline, CDR1 SGHRS and CDR2 YFSETQ. The CDR3 spells CASSTDRPGELFF. Here the CDR3 DNA reads TGCGCCAGCAGCACCGACAGGCCCGGGGAGCTGTTTTTT. Together with reference TRBV5-1 and TRBJ2-2, the CDR3 gives the full variable domain: KAGVTQTPRYLIKTRGQQVTLSCSPISGHRSVSWYQQTPGQGLQFLFEYFSETQRNKGNFPGRFSGRQFSNSRSEMNVSTLELGDSALYLCASSTDRPGELFFGEGSRLTVL.

The V call is TRBV6-1, the J call TRBJ1-3, with 7 bases identical to TRBD1. Germline lookup yields CDR1 MNHNS and CDR2 SASEGT. The CDR3 is made up of 14 amino acids. Unmatched junction bases numbered 6, after V lost 8 bases and J lost 2 bases. The CDR3 DNA is TGTGCCAGCTCTAGGGGGCGACCTGGAAACACCATATATTTT. It is translated as CASSRGRPGNTIYF.

In its sample, this clone was seen once. The J gene is TRBJ2-1, the V gene TRBV5-1; 7 bases fit TRBD1. CDR1 and CDR2 (germline): SGHRS, YFSETQ. CDR3 size: 14 residues. V lost 0 bases and J lost 4; bases outside the gene matches: 1. The CDR3 region is CASSLGQGYNEQFF. CDR3 nucleotide sequence: TGCGCCAGCAGCTTGGGACAGGGTTACAATGAGCAGTTCTTC.

The chain links TRBV7-2 to TRBJ2-7; 8 nucleotides align to TRBD1. Germline CDR1 reads SGHTA; CDR2 reads FQGNSA. This CDR3 region has 15 residues. V was pared by 8 bases and J by 0 bases, with 9 bases of the junction left unmatched. CDR3 sequence: CASGTGGTLSYEQYF. The DNA for the CDR3 is TGTGCCAGCGGCACAGGGGGGACTCTCTCCTACGAGCAGTACTTC.

The chain links TRBV5-4 to TRBJ2-7; TRBD1 matches at 10 bases. V lost 1 base and J lost 2; bases outside the gene matches: 3. Germline loops: CDR1 SGHNT, CDR2 YYREEE (reference sequence). This CDR3 is built from 15 residues. This chain's CDR3 is CASSLWDRGAYEQYF. The CDR3 nucleotides are TGTGCCAGCAGCTTGTGGGACAGGGGTGCCTACGAGCAGTACTTC. Complete variable domain (other parts from reference TRBV5-4 and TRBJ2-7): ETGVTQSPTHLIKTRGQQVTLRCSSQSGHNTVSWYQQALGQGPQFIFQYYREEENGRGNFPPRFSGLQFPNYSSELNVNALELDDSALYLCASSLWDRGAYEQYFGPGTRLTVT.

The J gene is TRBJ2-1, the V gene TRBV2; 9 nucleotides line up with TRBD2. Germline V CDR1 and CDR2: SNHLY, FYNNEI. This CDR3 is built from 14 residues. The V segment lost 7 bases and the J segment 7 bases; nucleotides outside the gene matches: 8. The CDR3 here is CASNRREGSNEQFF. CDR3 coding DNA: TGTGCCAGCAATCGGCGGGAGGGTTCGAATGAGCAGTTCTTC. The full variable domain, in which reference TRBV2 and TRBJ2-1 provide the parts outside the CDR3, is EPEVTQTPSHQVTQMGQEVILRCVPISNHLYFYWYRQILGQKVEFLVSFYNNEISEKSEIFDDQFSVERPDGSNFTLKIRSTKLEDSAMYFCASNRREGSNEQFFGPGTRLTVL.

The chain has TRBV18 and TRBJ2-7; 7 nucleotides agree with TRBD2. This CDR3 has 17 amino acids. The germline gives CDR1 KGHSH, CDR2 LQKENI. After removal of 3 bases from V and 0 bases from J, the junction contained 11 bases not matched to a gene. CDR3 sequence: CASSPGSSGPLSYEQYF. As DNA, the CDR3 is TGTGCCAGCTCACCCGGGTCTAGCGGACCGCTCTCCTACGAGCAGTACTTC.

The chain carries TRBV10-1 and TRBJ2-7, with 11 bases that match TRBD2. The germline V gene encodes CDR1 WNHNN and CDR2 SYGVQD (reference sequence). This CDR3 is built from 18 residues. The junction had 22 bases not matched to a gene; V was cut back by 7 bases and J by 8 bases. The CDR3 DNA reads as TGCGCCAGCACCCACCCTAGCGGGGGGAACCAACTTACGATCCAGCAGTACTTC. Translating gives CASTHPSGGNQLTIQQYF.

This sequence joins TRBV7-3 and TRBJ2-5; D not resolved. Germline assignment: CDR1 SGHTA and CDR2 FQGTGA. CDR3 length: 13 residues. The V end lost 5 bases, the J end lost 2 bases, and 9 bases lay between the germline ends. CDR3 bases: TGTGCCAGCAGCCTAATCCCGCAAGAGACCCAGTACTTC. It is translated as CASSLIPQETQYF.

The chain has TRBV5-4 and TRBJ2-1, with 9 bases aligning to TRBD2. This CDR3 is 18 amino acids long. V lost 4 bases and J lost 8; bases outside the gene matches: 19. CDR1 and CDR2 from the germline V gene are SGHNT and YYREEE (reference sequence). In DNA, the CDR3 is TGTGCCAGCAGCCCCGGGAGAGCTAGCGGGATGACGGGGGATGAGCAGTTCTTC. It specifies CASSPGRASGMTGDEQFF. Filled out from reference TRBV5-4 and TRBJ2-1, the complete variable domain reads ETGVTQSPTHLIKTRGQQVTLRCSSQSGHNTVSWYQQALGQGPQFIFQYYREEENGRGNFPPRFSGLQFPNYSSELNVNALELDDSALYLCASSPGRASGMTGDEQFFGPGTRLTVL.

This clone was detected a few times. V is TRBV23-1 and J is TRBJ1-5; D is unclear. TRBV23-1 is classed as an ORF, of uncertain function. V lost 2 bases, J lost 4 bases, and 9 bases lay in between. The CDR3 sequence is 14 residues long. The CDR3 bases are TGCGCCAGCAGTCAAGGAGGGTCAAATCAGCCCCAGCATTTT. Encoded protein: CASSQGGSNQPQHF.

The CDR3 is CASSVMTGGRREGLHEQYF. In DNA, the CDR3 is TGTGCCAGCAGCGTAATGACAGGGGGCCGGCGGGAGGGCCTCCACGAGCAGTACTTC. The chain combines TRBV21-1 with TRBJ2-7; TRBD2, the table's D call, was not compared with the DNA. TRBV21-1 is a known pseudogene. The CDR3 is 19 residues long.

The rearrangement links TRBV5-1 to TRBJ2-3, with D maybe TRBD2 (6 bases). Trimming took off 0 bases at V and 3 bases at J, with 11 bases between the two ends. Germline V lookup: CDR1 SGHRS, CDR2 YFSETQ. This CDR3 is built from 15 residues. The CDR3 nucleotides read TGCGCCAGCAGCTTGGAGGGGAGGAAAACAGATACGCAGTATTTT. Protein: CASSLEGRKTDTQYF. The variable domain in full, completed from reference TRBV5-1 and TRBJ2-3, reads KAGVTQTPRYLIKTRGQQVTLSCSPISGHRSVSWYQQTPGQGLQFLFEYFSETQRNKGNFPGRFSGRQFSNSRSEMNVSTLELGDSALYLCASSLEGRKTDTQYFGPGTRLTVL.

V is TRBV27 and J is TRBJ1-2; weak D call: TRBD1 (5 bases). V was pared by 3 bases and J by 3 bases, with 8 bases between. Per the germline V gene, CDR1 is MNHEY and CDR2 is SMNVEV (reference sequence). The CDR3 contains 13 residues. CDR3 DNA: TGTGCCAGCAGTTTCTGGGGCGACTATGGCTACACCTTC. Protein sequence: CASSFWGDYGYTF.